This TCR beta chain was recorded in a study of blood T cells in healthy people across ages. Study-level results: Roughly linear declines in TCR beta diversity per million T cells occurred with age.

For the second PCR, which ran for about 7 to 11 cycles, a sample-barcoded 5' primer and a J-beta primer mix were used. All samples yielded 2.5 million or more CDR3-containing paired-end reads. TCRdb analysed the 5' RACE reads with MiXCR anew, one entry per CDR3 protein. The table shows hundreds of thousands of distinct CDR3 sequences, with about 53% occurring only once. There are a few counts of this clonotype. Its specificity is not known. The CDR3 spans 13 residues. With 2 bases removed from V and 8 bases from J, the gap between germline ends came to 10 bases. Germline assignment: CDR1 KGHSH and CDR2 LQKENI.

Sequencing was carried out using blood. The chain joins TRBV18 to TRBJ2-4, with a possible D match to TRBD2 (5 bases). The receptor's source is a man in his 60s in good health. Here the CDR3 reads CASSPGLWDIQYF. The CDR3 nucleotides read TGTGCCAGCTCACCAGGACTTTGGGACATTCAGTACTTC. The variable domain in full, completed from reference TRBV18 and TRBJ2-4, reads NAGVMQNPRHLVRRRGQEARLRCSPMKGHSHVYWYRQLPEEGLKFMVYLQKENIIDESGMPKERFSAEFPKEGPSILRIQQVVRGDSAAYFCASSPGLWDIQYFGAGTRLSVL.